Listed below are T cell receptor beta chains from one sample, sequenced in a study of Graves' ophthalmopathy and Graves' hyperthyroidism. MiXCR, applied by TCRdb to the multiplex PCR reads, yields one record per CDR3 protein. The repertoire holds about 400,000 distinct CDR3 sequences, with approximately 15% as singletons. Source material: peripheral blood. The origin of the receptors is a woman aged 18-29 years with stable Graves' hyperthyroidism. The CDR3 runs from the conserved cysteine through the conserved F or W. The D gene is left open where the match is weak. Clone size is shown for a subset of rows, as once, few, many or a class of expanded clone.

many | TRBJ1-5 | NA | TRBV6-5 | CASSTGNEPQHF | TGTGCCAGCAGCACCGGGAATGAGCCCCAGCATTTT
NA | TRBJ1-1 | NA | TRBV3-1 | CASSARRGTEAFF | TGTGCCAGCAGCGCTAGGAGGGGCACTGAAGCTTTCTTT
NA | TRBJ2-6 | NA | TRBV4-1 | CASSQEGWGANVLTF | TGCGCCAGCAGCCAGGAGGGATGGGGGGCCAACGTCCTGACTTTC
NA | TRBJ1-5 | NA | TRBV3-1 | CASSQRGADQPQHF | TGTGCCAGCAGCCAAAGAGGGGCGGATCAGCCCCAGCATTTT
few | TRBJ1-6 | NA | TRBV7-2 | CASNPDGSSYNSPLHF | TGTGCCAGCAATCCCGACGGGAGCTCCTATAATTCACCCCTCCACTTT
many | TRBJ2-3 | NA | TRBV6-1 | CASSPGGTDTQYF | TGTGCCAGCAGTCCGGGGGGCACAGATACGCAGTATTTT
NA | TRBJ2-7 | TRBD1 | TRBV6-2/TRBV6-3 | CASNSDRGPYEQYF | TGTGCCAGCAACTCGGACAGGGGACCCTACGAGCAGTACTTC
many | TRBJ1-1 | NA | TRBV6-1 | CASRGVEAFF | TGTGCCAGCCGGGGAGTTGAAGCTTTCTTT
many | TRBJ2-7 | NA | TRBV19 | CASSIGGNSYEQYF | TGTGCCAGTAGTATAGGGGGTAACTCCTACGAGCAGTACTTC
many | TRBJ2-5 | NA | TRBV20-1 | CSAQQETQCF | TGCAGTGCCCAACAAGAGACCCAGTGCTTC
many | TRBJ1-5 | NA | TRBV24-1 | CATSEGGGDQPQHF | TGTGCCACCAGTGAGGGTGGGGGGGATCAGCCCCAGCATTTT
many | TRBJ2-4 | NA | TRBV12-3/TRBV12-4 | CASRGGLAKNIQYF | TGTGCCAGCAGAGGGGGACTAGCCAAAAACATTCAGTACTTC
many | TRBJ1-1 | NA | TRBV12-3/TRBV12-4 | CASSARQFGGTEAFF | TGTGCCAGCAGTGCAAGACAGTTTGGGGGCACTGAAGCTTTCTTT
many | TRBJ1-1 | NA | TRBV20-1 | CSARVPGTPLKGAFF | TGCAGTGCTAGAGTCCCGGGGACACCCTTAAAGGGAGCTTTCTTT
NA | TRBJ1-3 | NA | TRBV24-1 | CATSDFSRRVSSGNTIYF | TGTGCCACCAGTGATTTCTCCAGGAGAGTTTCCTCCGGAAACACCATATATTTT
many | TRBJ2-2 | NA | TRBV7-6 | CASSFLNTGELFF | TGTGCCAGCAGCTTTCTGAACACCGGGGAGCTGTTTTTT
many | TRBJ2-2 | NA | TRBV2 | CASSFDWFRRFF | TGTGCCAGCAGTTTCGACTGGTTCAGGCGGTTTTTT
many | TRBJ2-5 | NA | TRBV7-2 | CASSPHTIRETQYF | TGTGCCAGCAGCCCACACACGATCCGAGAGACCCAGTACTTC
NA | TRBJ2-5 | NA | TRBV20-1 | CSAVRSGTQYF | TGCAGTGCGGTGCGTTCGGGGACCCAGTACTTC
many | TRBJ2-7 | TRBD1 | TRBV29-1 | CSVSSRGRAHEQYF | TGCAGCGTTTCCTCCAGGGGGCGCGCCCACGAGCAGTACTTC
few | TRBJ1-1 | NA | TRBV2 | CARGGPRGSTEAFF | TGTGCCAGAGGGGGACCGAGGGGGTCCACTGAAGCTTTCTTT
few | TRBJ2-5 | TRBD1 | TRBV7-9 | CASSLDRGIQTQYF | TGTGCCAGCAGCTTAGACAGGGGGATACAGACCCAGTACTTC
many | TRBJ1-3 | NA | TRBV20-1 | CSGSIGYGNTIYF | TGCAGTGGCTCAATAGGATATGGAAACACCATATATTTT
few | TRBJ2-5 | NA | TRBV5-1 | CASSGRDQETQYF | TGCGCCAGCAGCGGCCGGGACCAAGAGACCCAGTACTTC
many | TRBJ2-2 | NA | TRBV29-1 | CSVALAGELFF | TGCAGCGTTGCGTTGGCCGGGGAGCTGTTTTTT
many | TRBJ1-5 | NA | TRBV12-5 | CASGGVQPQHF | TGTGCTAGTGGAGGCGTTCAGCCCCAGCATTTT
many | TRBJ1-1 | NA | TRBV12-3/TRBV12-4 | CASSPQGRNTEAFF | TGTGCCAGCAGTCCTCAGGGGAGGAACACTGAAGCTTTCTTT
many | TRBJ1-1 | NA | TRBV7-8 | CASSLPDRLTEAFF | TGTGCCAGCAGCTTACCAGACAGACTCACTGAAGCTTTCTTT
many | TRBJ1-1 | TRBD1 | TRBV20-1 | CSAPPPQGATEAFF | TGCAGTGCTCCTCCCCCCCAGGGGGCTACTGAAGCTTTCTTT
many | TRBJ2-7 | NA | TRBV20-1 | CSARTRGEVYEQYF | TGCAGTGCTAGAACCAGGGGGGAGGTCTACGAGCAGTACTTC
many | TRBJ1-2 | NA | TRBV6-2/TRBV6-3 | CASSGHDYGYTF | TGTGCCAGCAGTGGCCATGACTATGGCTACACCTTC
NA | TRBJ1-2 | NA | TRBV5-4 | CASSADGEFYGYTF | TGTGCCAGCAGCGCGGACGGCGAATTCTATGGCTACACCTTC
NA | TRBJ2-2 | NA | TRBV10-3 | CASNRVTANTGELFF | TGTGCCTCAAACCGGGTCACCGCGAACACCGGGGAGCTGTTTTTT
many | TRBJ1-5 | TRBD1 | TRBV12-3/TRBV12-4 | CASSLGTGGIQPQHF | TGTGCCAGCAGTTTAGGGACAGGGGGGATCCAGCCCCAGCATTTT
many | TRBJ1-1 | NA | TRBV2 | CASRGTEGDTEAFF | TGTGCCAGCAGGGGCACAGAAGGGGACACTGAAGCTTTCTTT
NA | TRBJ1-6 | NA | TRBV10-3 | CAISEDRSRSSYNSPLHF | TGTGCCATCAGTGAGGACAGGAGCAGGAGCTCCTATAATTCACCCCTCCACTTT
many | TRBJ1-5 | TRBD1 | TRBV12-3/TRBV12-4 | CASSLHRGSQPQHF | TGTGCCAGCAGTTTACACAGGGGTTCACAGCCCCAGCATTTT
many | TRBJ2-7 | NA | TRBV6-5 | CASSYSSRSTSYEQYF | TGTGCCAGCAGTTACTCGAGCCGGAGCACCTCCTACGAGCAGTACTTC
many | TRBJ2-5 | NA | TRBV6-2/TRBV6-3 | CASSKDIQVQETQYF | TGTGCCAGCAGTAAGGACATACAGGTCCAAGAGACCCAGTACTTC
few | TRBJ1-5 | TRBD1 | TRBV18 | CASSRTGRGQPQHF | TGTGCCAGCTCACGGACAGGGCGGGGCCAGCCCCAGCATTTT
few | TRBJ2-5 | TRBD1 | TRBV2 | CASSRDRGEETQYF | TGTGCCAGCAGTCGTGACAGGGGAGAAGAGACCCAGTACTTC
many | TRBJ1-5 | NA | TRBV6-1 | CASSETLRGMGQPQHF | TGTGCCAGCAGTGAAACATTAAGGGGGATGGGTCAGCCCCAGCATTTT
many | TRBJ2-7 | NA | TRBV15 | CATSRDQQASQYF | TGTGCCACCAGCAGAGATCAGCAGGCCTCGCAGTACTTC
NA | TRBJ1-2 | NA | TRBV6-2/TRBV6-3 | CASSYATGGYTF | TGTGCCAGCAGTTATGCTACAGGGGGCTACACCTTC
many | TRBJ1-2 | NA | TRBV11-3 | CASSLGGTEYYGYTF | TGTGCCAGCAGCTTAGGAGGGACGGAATACTATGGCTACACCTTC